This T cell receptor beta chain was obtained from a study of identical twins. In its sample, this clonotype was seen many times. V lost 1 base to trimming and J lost 2 bases, with 10 bases between them. CDR3 length: 14 amino acids. The V gene's germline CDR1 is SGHRS and CDR2 YFSETQ. TCRdb re-derived calls from the 5' RACE reads in MiXCR, one entry per CDR3 protein. The sample includes 1.5 million or so distinct CDR3 sequences, under 35% of them seen just once. V usage is TRBV5-1 and J usage is TRBJ2-7; TRBD1 is a possible D gene (6 bases). Sequenced: cord blood. This TCR came from a newborn girl in good health. The CDR3: CASSLFGTTYEQYF. Written as DNA, the CDR3 is TGCGCCAGCAGCTTGTTTGGGACAACCTACGAGCAGTACTTC.